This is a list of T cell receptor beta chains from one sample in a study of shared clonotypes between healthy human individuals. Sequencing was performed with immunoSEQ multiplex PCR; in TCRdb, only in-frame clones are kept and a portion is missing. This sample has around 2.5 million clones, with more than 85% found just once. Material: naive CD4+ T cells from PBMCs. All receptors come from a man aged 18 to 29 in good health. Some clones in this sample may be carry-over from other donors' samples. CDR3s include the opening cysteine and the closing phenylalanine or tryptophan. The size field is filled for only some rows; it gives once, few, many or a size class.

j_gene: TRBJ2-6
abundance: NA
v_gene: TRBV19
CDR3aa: CASSGQGAGGANVLTF

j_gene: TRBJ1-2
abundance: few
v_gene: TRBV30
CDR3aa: CAWSVLRTGRGGYTF

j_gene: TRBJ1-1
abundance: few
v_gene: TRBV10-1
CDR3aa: CASSEARANTEAFF

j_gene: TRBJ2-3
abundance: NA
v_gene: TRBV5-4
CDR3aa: CASSPRGLVTQYF

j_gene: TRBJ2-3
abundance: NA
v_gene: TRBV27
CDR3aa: CASSSLWSRNTDTQYF

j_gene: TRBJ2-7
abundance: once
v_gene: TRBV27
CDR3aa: CASSLSRAYEQYF

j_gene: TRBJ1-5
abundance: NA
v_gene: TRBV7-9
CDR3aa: CASSLGAGQGNQPQHF

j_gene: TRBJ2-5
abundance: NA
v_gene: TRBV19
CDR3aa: CASSMGRGIWQETQYF

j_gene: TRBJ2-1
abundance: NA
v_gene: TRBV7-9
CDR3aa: CASSSGLANEQFF

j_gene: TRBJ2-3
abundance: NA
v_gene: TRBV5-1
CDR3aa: CASSLTGDTQYF

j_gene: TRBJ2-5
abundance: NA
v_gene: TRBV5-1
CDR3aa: CASSPLAGVVETQYF

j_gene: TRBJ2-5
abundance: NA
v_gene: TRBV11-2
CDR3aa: CASSKGRTAKGETQYF

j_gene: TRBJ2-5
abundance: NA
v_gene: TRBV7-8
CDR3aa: CASSLVEGSGGETQYF

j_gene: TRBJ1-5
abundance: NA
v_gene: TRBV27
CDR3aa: CASSYSGLGQPQHF

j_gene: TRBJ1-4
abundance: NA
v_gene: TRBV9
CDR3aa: CASSIGAVTNEKLFF

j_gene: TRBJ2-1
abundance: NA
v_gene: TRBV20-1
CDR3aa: CSAGRNNEQFF

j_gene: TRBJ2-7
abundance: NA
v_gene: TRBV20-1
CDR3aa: CSARTYEQYF

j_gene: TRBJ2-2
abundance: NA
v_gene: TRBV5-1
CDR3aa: CASSLARMNTGELFF

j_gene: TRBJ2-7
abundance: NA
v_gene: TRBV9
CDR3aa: CASSQGGRPVGSHEQYF

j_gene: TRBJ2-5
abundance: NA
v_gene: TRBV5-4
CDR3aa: CASSSPVIAGQETQYF

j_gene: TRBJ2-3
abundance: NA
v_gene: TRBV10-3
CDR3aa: CAINPGLAGNTDTQYF

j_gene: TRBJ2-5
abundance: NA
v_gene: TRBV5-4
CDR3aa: CASSSGSSRLQETQYF

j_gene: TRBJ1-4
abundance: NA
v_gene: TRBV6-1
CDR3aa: CASRLRQATNEKLFF

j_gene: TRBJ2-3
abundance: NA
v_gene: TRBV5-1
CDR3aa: CASSSPLAGVRDTQYF

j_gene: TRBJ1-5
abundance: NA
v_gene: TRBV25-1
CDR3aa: CASSENRALGDQPQHF

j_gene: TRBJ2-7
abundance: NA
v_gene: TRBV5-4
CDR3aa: CASSQVAGTNEQYF

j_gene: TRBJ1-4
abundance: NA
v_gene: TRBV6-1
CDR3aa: CASRQQTNEKLFF

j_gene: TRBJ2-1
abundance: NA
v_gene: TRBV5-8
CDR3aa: CAGSAGSGSYNEQFF

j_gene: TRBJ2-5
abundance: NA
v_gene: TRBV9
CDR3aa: CASSVGGELEGGTQYF

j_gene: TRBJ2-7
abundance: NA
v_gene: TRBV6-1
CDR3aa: CASSPIDKYLYEQYF

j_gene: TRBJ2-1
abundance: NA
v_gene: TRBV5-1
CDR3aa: CASSLGGTRNSPWNNEQFF

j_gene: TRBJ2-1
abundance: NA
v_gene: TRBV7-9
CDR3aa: CASGRTGINEQFF

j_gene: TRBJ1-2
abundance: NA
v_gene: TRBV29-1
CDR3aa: CSVGVGDGGRTF

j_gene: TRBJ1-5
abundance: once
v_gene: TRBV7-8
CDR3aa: CASSSGPRDFSNQPQHF

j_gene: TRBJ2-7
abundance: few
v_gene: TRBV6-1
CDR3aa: CASRSGPQREQYF

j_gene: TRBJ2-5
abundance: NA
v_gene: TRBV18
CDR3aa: CASSTPGQAGQETQYF

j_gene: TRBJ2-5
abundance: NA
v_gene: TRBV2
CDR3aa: CASKGRQYQETQYF

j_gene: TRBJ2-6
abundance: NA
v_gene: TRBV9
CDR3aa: CASSVSSLLWANVLTF

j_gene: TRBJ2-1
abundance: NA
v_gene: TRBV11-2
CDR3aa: CASSSTSGIYNEQFF

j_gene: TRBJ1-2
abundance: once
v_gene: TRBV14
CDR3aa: CASSQGTLYGYTF

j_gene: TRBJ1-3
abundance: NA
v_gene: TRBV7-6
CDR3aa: CASSLSRGNTIYF

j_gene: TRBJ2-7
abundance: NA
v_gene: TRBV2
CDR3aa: CASSEGTDRPNLYF

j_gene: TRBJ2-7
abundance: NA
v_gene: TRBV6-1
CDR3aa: CATSTHGLAGYEQYF

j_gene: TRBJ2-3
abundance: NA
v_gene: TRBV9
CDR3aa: CASSVDRGRPTDTQYF

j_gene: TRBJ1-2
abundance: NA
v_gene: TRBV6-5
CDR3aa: CASSYAPVNYGYTF

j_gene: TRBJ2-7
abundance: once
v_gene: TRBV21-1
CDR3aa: CASIFQPGHPRGEQYF

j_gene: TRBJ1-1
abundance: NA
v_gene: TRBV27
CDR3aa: CASSLSQGVWDTEAFF

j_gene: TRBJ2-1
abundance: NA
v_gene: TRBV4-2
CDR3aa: CASSQVPSSDEQFF

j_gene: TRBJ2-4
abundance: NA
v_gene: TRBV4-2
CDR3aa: CASSLREEEGIQYF

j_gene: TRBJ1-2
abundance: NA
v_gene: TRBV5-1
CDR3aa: CASSLAEGGMYGYTF

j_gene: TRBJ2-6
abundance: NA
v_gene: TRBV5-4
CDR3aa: CASSKRDRSSGANVLTF

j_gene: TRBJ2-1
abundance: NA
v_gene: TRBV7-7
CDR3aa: CASSPGLAGGPGIF

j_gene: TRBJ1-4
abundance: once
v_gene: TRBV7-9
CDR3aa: CASSFLPTNEKLFF

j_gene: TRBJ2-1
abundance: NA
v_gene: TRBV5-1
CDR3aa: CASHSGPTEGYEQFF

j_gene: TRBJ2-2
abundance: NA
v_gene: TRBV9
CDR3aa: CASSVVGSLTGELFF

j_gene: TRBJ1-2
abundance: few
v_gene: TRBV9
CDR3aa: CASSEDRSLGGYTF

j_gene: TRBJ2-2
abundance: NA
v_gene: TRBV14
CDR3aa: CASSKFKGQGWTGELFF

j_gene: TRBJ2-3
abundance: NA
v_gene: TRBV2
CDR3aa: CASTRQSLSTDTQYF

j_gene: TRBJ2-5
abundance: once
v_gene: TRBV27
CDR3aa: CASSLRTGGDQYF